This T cell receptor beta chain was recorded in a study of metastatic and nonmetastatic thyroid tumors. Each patient went into thyroid surgery without having received any treatment. Germline loops: CDR1 LGHNT, CDR2 FRNRAP. V lost 5 bases to trimming and J lost 1 base; unmatched junction nucleotides: 6. The CDR3 has 15 residues. TCRdb re-called the PCR reads with MiXCR. Seen here are over 20,000 clones, approximately 10% observed once, and the top ten hold roughly 8%. This clone appeared many times. The sequenced sample was blood. The rearrangement links TRBV12-5 to TRBJ2-7; 9 bases line up with TRBD1. The receptor was derived from a female donor with papillary thyroid cancer or a benign thyroid nodule (not recorded which). Some clones in this sample may be carry-over from other donors' samples. As DNA, the CDR3 is TGTGCTAGTGGTCTACCGGGACAGGGATCCTACGAGCAGTACTTC. It yields the protein CASGLPGQGSYEQYF.